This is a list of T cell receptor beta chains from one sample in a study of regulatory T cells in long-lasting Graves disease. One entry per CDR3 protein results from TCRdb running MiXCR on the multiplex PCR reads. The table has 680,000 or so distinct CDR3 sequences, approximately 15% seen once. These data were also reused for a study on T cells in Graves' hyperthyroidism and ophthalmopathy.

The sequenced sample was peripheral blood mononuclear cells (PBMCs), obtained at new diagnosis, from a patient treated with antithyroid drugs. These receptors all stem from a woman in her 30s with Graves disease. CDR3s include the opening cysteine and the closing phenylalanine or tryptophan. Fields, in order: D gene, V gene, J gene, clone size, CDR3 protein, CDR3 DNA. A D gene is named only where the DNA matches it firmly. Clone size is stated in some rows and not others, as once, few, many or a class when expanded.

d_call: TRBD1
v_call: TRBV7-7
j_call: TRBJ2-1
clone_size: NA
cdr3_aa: CASSDLGQIHEQFF
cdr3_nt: TGTGCTAGCAGCGACCTGGGACAGATTCATGAGCAGTTCTTC

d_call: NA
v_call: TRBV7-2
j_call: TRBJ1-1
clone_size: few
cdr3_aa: CASSQTSLREGGTEAFF
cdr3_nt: TGCGCCAGCAGCCAAACCTCTCTTAGGGAGGGGGGCACTGAAGCTTTCTTT

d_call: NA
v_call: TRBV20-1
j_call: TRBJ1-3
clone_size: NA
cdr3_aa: CSASRGWFDSGNTIYF
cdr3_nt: TGCAGTGCTTCCCGTGGGTGGTTCGACTCTGGAAACACCATATATTTT

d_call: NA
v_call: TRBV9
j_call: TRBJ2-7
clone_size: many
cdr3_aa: CASSPQGQIKSYEQYF
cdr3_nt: TGTGCCAGCAGCCCTCAAGGTCAGATCAAAAGCTACGAGCAGTACTTC

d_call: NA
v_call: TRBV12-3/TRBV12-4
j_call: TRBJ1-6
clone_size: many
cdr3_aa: CASKSTEDSPLHF
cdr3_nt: TGTGCCAGCAAATCCACTGAGGATTCACCCCTCCACTTT

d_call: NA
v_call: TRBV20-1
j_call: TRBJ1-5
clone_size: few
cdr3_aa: CSAKKMGRESNQPQHF
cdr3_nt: TGCAGTGCTAAAAAAATGGGCAGGGAAAGCAATCAGCCCCAGCATTTT

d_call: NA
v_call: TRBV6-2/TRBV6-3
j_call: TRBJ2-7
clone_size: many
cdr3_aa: CASSYGKYSYEQYF
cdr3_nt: TGTGCCAGCAGTTACGGCAAGTACTCCTACGAGCAGTACTTC

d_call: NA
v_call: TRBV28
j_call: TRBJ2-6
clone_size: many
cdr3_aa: CASSIQGSGANVLTF
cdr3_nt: TGTGCCAGCAGCATCCAGGGTTCTGGGGCCAACGTCCTGACTTTC

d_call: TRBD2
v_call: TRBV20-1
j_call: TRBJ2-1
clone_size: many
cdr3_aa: CSASSWREGGNEQFF
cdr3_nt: TGCAGTGCTAGTTCTTGGCGGGAGGGTGGCAATGAGCAGTTCTTC

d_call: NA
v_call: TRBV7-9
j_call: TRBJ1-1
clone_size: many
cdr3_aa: CASSLKGSDTEAFF
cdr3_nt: TGTGCCAGCAGCTTGAAGGGGTCCGACACTGAAGCTTTCTTT

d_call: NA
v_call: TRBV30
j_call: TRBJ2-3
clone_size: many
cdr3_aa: CAWSSHRADTQYF
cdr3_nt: TGTGCCTGGAGTTCCCACAGGGCAGATACGCAGTATTTT

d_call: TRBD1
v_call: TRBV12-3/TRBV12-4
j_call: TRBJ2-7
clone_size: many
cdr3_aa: CASSPGGTGGHEQYF
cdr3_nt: TGTGCCAGCAGTCCCGGAGGGACAGGGGGCCACGAGCAGTACTTC

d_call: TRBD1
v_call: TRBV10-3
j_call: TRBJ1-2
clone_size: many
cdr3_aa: CAISEPDRYYGYTF
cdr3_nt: TGTGCCATCAGTGAACCGGACAGGTACTATGGCTACACCTTC